The following is a T cell receptor beta chain sequence with its context. Its matching antigen is unknown. The data stem from a study of graft-versus-host responses after intestinal transplantation. Study as a whole: The study gave all recipients anti-thymocyte globulin induction, then tacrolimus and steroids for roughly 3 years. Study-wide findings and caveats: Detected in recipient marrow were GvH clones, some of which were first observed in ileum or blood.

Libraries were prepared by immunoSEQ multiplex PCR; TCRdb keeps only in-frame clonotypes and omits some of them. The sample consists of around 96,000 clones, approximately 92% of them appearing once. Trimming took off 2 bases at V and 5 bases at J, with 13 bases between the two ends. This CDR3 is built from 14 residues. Germline V gene lookup returns CDR1 MNHNY and CDR2 SVGAGI (reference sequence). The origin of this receptor is a human patient who received an intestinal transplant, so some T cells may come from the graft donor. The genes are TRBV6-6 and TRBJ2-7; D is ambiguous. The sequences come from PBMCs, collected about 450 days after intestinal transplant. CDR3 sequence (DNA): TGTGCCAGCAGTTACGGCACTTACGCGGACGAGCAGTACTTC. As protein: CASSYGTYADEQYF.